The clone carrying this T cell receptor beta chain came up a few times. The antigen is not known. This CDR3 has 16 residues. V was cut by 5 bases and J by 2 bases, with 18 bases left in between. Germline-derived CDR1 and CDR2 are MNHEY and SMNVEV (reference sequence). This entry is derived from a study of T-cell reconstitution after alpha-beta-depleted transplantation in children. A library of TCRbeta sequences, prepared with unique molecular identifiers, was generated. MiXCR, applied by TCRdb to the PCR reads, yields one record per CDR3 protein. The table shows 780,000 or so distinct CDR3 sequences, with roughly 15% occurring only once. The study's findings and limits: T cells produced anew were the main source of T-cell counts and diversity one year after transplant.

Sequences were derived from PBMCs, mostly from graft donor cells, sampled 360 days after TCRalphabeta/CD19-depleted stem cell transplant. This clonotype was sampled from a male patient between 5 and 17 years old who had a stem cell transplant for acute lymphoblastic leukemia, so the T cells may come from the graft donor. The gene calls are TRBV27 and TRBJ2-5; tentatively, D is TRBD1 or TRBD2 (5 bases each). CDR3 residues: CASSLIRDVPQETQYF. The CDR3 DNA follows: TGTGCCAGCAGTCTCATACGGGACGTACCACAAGAGACCCAGTACTTC.